This TCR beta chain emerged from a study of shared clonotypes between healthy human individuals (dated by TCRdb to the early 2020s). At the level of the whole study: A few men and a couple of women, aged 18 to 49 years, made up the cohort. For each donor, CD4 naive and CD4 memory were each run on three plates, CD8 naive on two plates, and CD8 memory on one plate. Leukapheresis yielded between about 0.85 and 10 billion PBMCs per donor. To increase sequencing depth and limit assay-specific biases, different laboratories used diverse techniques to prepare libraries and sequence TCR repertoires. The study deeply sequenced blood TCR repertoires of about 5 healthy adults to estimate repertoire size and the extent of clonotype sharing between individuals. Overall results and qualifications from the work: Even with the large sequencing depth, rarefaction of the sorted-subset datasets indicated that sequencing was incomplete. Higher generation probabilities were observed for clonotypes shared by all four sorted-subset donors than for non-shared clonotypes. Because the study included a small number of donors, the genetic and exposure-history diversity represented was limited. Sampling was restricted to blood, and TCR repertoires in tissue are likely to differ from TCR repertoires in blood. Pairwise subsampling led to the expectation that sequencing depth would affect the degree of clonotype sharing among donors. Larger estimated clonotype richness was generally found for naive subsets than for memory subsets. Across a handful of donors, around 5% of naive CD4, approximately 3.6% of naive CD8, about 2.3% of memory CD4, and approximately 0.4% of memory CD8 clonotypes were shared.

Healthy HIV-negative adults with no recently reported acute infections or vaccinations were included as donors. Only Caucasian adults living in Nashville, Tennessee, USA were represented among the donors. CD4+ T cells were enriched by magnetic negative selection, after which naive cells were positively selected on CD45RA and the negative fraction was taken as the memory subset. After blood collection by leukapheresis, PBMCs were isolated using Ficoll-Histopaque density gradient centrifugation and then cryopreserved in the vapor phase of liquid nitrogen. Analytical flow cytometry was used to check the purity and quantity of every magnetically sorted T cell population. Genomic DNA was isolated from every sorted fraction and measured by UV absorbance on a Nanodrop 2000c. Reading the germline V gene gives CDR1 MDHEN and CDR2 SYDVKM. Including cysteine and phenylalanine, the CDR3 has 17 amino acids. Of all the DNA, just the CDR3 is kept, 51 bases in frame from base 1. V is pared back by 1 base and J by 6 bases, with 19 bases lying between the germline termini.

Using the deep immunoSEQ assay, multiplex PCR amplified TCR CDR3 regions from genomic DNA. Extracted genomic DNA from each cell subset was distributed evenly across all wells of several immunoSEQ 96-well plates, and each plate was treated as a replicate. For sorted subsets, approximately 210 ng genomic DNA, equal to some 28,000 T cell genomes, was loaded into each replicate PCR. The purified libraries were quantified using a Qubit 3.0 fluorometer, sized with a Bioanalyzer 2100, and then quantified again using the KAPA Library Quantification kit. A separate single-read 150-cycle Illumina NextSeq 550 flow cell was used to sequence each immunoSEQ 96-well plate. Per the source publication's procedure: Because the immunoSEQ output held only junctional sequences and lacked quality scores, the filtering could not match the filtering applied to full-length reads. To assign V/J genes and CDR3, sequences were annotated against IMGT germline references using PyIR, a Python wrapper for IgBLAST v1.9. Reads with weak V/J assignments (E-value above 1e-6), missing CDR3, stop codons, out-of-frame junctions, or ambiguous translated residues were removed. V3J clonotypes were defined by identical inferred V gene, J gene, and CDR3 amino acid sequence. To compute the percentage overlap between repertoires, the number of shared unique clonotypes was divided by the size of the smaller repertoire. Richness of each repertoire was evaluated using RTK rarefaction, the Chao1 estimator, and Recon v2.1 estimates of unobserved clonotypes. Generation probabilities were computed with OLGA for all TCRbeta clonotypes obtained by the gDNA method from several donors. TCRdb provides this immuneACCESS table in a form limited to in-frame rearrangements. Some clones are lacking; in checked studies, under half of them reflect an unresolved V gene, and why the rest are absent is not known. Clone size and the V and J calls come from that table; the DNA yielded D and trimming. This sample gives over 850,000 clones in total; approximately 80% of them show up just once. Of the sample, approximately 0.5% is held by the ten largest clones.

A note on this clone: This receptor's antigen is unknown. Within one base of it there is no much larger clone, and no base qualities were kept.

The specimen sequenced was memory CD4+ T cells from PBMCs. The sample's cell subset or site label is to be understood as: CD45RA-negative fraction. The source is a young man in good health. Some clones in this sample may be carry-over from other donors' samples. This sequence uses TRBV28 and TRBJ1-3, with TRBD1 as a weak D call on 5 bases. The DNA sequence is TGTGCCAGCAGTTTATCAGCAATCAGAGACAGAGAAAACACCATATATTTT. Its protein reads: CASSLSAIRDRENTIYF.